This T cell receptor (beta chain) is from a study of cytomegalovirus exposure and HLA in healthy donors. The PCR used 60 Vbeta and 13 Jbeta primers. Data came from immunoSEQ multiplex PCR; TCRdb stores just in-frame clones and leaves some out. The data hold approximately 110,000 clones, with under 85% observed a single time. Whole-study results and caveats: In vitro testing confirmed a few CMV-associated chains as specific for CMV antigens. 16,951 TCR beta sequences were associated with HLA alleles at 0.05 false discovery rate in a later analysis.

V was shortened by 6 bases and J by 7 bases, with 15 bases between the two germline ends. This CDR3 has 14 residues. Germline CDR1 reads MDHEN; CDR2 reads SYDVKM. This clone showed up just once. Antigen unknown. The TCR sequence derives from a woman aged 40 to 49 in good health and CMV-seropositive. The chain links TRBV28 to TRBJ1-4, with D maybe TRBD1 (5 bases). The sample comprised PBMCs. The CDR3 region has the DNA TGTGCCAGCAGCACCCTGGGAGGGGTTGAAAAACTGTTTTTT. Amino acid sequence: CASSTLGGVEKLFF. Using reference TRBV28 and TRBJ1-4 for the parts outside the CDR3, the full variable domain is DVKVTQSSRYLVKRTGEKVFLECVQDMDHENMFWYRQDPGLGLRLIYFSYDVKMKEKGDIPEGYSVSREKKERFSLILESASTNQTSMYLCASSTLGGVEKLFFGSGTQLSVL.